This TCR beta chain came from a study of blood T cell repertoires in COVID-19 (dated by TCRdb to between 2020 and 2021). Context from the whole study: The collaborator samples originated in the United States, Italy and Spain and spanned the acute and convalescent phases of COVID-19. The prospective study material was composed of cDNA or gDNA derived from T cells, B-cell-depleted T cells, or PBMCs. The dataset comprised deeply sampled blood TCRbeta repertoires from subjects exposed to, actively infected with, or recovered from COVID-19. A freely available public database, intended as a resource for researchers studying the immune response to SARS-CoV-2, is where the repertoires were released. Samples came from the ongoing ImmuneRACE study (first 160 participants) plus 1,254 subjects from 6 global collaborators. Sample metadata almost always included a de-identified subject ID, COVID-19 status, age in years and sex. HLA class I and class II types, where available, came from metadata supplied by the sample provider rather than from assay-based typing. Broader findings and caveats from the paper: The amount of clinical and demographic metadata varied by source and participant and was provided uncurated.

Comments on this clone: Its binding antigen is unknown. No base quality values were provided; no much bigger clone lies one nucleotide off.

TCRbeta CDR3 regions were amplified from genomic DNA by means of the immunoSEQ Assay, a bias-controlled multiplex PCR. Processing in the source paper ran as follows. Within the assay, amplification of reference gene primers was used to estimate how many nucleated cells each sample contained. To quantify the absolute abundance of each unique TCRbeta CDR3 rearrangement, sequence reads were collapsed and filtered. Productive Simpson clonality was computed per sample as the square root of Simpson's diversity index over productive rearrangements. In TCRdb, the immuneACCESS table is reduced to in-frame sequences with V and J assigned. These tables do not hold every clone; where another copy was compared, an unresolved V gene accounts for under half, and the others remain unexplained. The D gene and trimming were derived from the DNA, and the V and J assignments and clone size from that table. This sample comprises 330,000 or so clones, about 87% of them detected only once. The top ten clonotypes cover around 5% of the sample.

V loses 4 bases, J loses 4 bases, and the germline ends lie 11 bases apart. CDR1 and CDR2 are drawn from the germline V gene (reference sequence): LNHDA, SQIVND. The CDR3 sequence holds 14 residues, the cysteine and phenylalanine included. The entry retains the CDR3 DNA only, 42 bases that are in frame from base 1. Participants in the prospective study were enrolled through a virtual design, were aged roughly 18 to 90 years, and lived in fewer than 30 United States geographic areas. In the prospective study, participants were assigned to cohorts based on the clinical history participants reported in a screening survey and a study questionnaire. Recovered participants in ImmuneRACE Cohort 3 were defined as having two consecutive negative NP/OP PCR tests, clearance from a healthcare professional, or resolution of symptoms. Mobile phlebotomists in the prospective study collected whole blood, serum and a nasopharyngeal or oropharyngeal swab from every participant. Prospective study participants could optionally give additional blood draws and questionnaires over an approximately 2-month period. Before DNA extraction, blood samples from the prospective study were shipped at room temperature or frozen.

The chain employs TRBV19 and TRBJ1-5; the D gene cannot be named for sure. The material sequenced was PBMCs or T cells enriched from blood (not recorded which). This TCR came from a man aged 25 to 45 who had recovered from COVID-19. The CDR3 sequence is CASSTRTPNQPQHF. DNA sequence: TGTGCCAGTAGTACCCGGACTCCAAATCAGCCCCAGCATTTT.